This entry describes one TCR beta chain. What it recognizes is unknown. This CDR3 has 15 amino acids. The germline gives CDR1 ENHRY, CDR2 SYGVKD. Unmatched junction bases numbered 4, after V lost 2 bases and J lost 5 bases. These data come from a study of cytomegalovirus exposure and HLA in healthy donors. In the study overall: Clustering assigned 81% of the approximately 400 genotyped donors to the Caucasian-associated ancestry cluster.

At collection, donors were nominally healthy, but unrecorded immune exposures were probable. General observations from the study: Later analysis demonstrated an association between a missense DCLRE1C variant and TCR beta V- and J-gene trimming.

Vbeta (60) and Jbeta (13) primers were used in the PCR. Original processing notes: Unique TCR beta chains numbered around 80 million in a later analysis, with around 10 million shared. Sequencing was performed with immunoSEQ multiplex PCR; in TCRdb, only in-frame clones are kept and a portion is missing. Clone size and V and J calls were adopted from that table, with D and trimming inferred from the DNA. Seen in this sample are 100,000 to 150,000 clones; the ten most common clones hold 2.5% to 3%. The TCR originated in a man aged 30 to 39 in good health and CMV-seronegative. This chain uses TRBV10-3 with TRBJ2-2; 8 bases line up with TRBD2. The specimen was PBMCs. In DNA, the CDR3 is TGTGCCATCAGTGAGGGTGGCGGGAGGACCGGGGAGCTGTTTTTT. Translating it yields CAISEGGGRTGELFF.